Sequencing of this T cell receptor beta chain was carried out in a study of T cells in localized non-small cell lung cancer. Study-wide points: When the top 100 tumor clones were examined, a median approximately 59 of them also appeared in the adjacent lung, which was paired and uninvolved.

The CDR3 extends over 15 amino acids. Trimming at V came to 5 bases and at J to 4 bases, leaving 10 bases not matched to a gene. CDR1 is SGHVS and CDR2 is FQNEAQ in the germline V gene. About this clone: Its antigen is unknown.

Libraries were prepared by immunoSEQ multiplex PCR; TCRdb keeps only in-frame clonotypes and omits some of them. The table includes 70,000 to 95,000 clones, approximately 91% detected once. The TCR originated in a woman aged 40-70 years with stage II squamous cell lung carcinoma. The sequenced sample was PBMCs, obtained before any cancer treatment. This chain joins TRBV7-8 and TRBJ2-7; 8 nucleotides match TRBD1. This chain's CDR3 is CASSRDRGASYEQYF. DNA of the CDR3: TGTGCCAGCAGCCGTGACAGGGGCGCCTCTTACGAGCAGTACTTC.